A selection of T cell receptor beta chains follows, all from one sample in a study of shared clonotypes between healthy human individuals. Method: immunoSEQ multiplex PCR; TCRdb's copy keeps in-frame clones and lacks some. The sample has about 2.4 million clones, around nine tenths seen once. Sequenced input: naive CD4+ T cells sorted from blood. These receptors all come from a man in his late teens or twenties in good health. Each CDR3 is given with its conserved first and last residue. A D gene is named only where the DNA matches it firmly. Clone size appears in some rows only: once, few, many, or a class for an expanded clone.

v_call	clone_size	d_call	cdr3_length	j_call	cdr3_aa	cdr3_nt
TRBV15	.	.	15	TRBJ1-3	CATSPTTGSGNTIYF	TGTGCCACCAGCCCGACCACCGGCTCTGGAAACACCATATATTTT
TRBV2	.	TRBD2	17	TRBJ2-7	CASRRDSLAGPSYEQYF	TGTGCCAGCCGTAGGGACAGCCTAGCGGGACCCTCCTACGAGCAGTACTTC
TRBV4-1	.	TRBD1	16	TRBJ1-5	CASSHIGQAENQPQHF	TGCGCCAGCAGCCATATTGGACAGGCTGAAAATCAGCCCCAGCATTTT
TRBV21-1	.	.	13	TRBJ2-7	CATLRHSDYEQYF	TGTGCCACCCTTCGACACTCAGACTACGAGCAGTACTTC
TRBV10-3	.	.	17	TRBJ1-3	CAISEMLAGYSGNTIYF	TGTGCCATCAGTGAGATGCTTGCAGGCTACTCTGGAAACACCATATATTTT
TRBV9	.	.	10	TRBJ1-1	CASSVVPAFF	TGTGCCAGCAGCGTAGTCCCCGCTTTCTTT
TRBV6-5	.	.	15	TRBJ1-1	CASSFEGVGNTEAFF	TGTGCCAGCAGTTTCGAGGGGGTGGGGAACACTGAAGCTTTCTTT
TRBV18	.	TRBD1	13	TRBJ1-2	CASSEDRVFGYTF	TGTGCCAGTTCAGAGGACAGGGTATTTGGCTACACCTTC
TRBV2	.	.	13	TRBJ1-1	CASSGSGSTEAFF	TGTGCCAGCAGTGGTTCGGGGTCCACTGAAGCTTTCTTT
TRBV7-2	.	TRBD2	16	TRBJ2-3	CASSPWTSGRGDTQYF	TGTGCCAGCAGCCCTTGGACTAGCGGGAGAGGGGATACGCAGTATTTT
TRBV6-5	.	.	13	TRBJ1-1	CASSSKRTTEAFF	TGTGCCAGCAGCTCCAAAAGGACCACTGAAGCTTTCTTT
TRBV10-3	.	.	13	TRBJ2-7	CAISDGASYEQYF	TGTGCCATCAGTGACGGGGCCTCCTACGAGCAGTACTTC
TRBV7-8	once	.	18	TRBJ1-5	CASSLEMEVQQSNQPQHF	TGTGCCAGCAGCTTAGAAATGGAAGTACAGCAGAGCAATCAGCCCCAGCATTTT
TRBV30	.	.	13	TRBJ1-6	CASSRTVGSPLHF	TGTGCCTCCTCCAGGACAGTCGGATCACCCCTCCACTTT
TRBV7-8	.	TRBD2	17	TRBJ2-2	CASSLDTAGANTGELFF	TGTGCCAGCAGCTTAGACACAGCGGGAGCGAACACCGGGGAGCTGTTTTTT
TRBV30	.	.	17	TRBJ1-4	CAWSVPWHRDPGEKLFF	TGTGCCTGGAGTGTACCTTGGCACCGGGACCCGGGTGAAAAACTGTTTTTT
TRBV5-4	once	.	14	TRBJ2-7	CASSPGTPSYEQYF	TGTGCCAGCAGCCCAGGGACACCATCCTACGAGCAGTACTTC
TRBV6-1	.	TRBD2	16	TRBJ2-7	CASSVTGTSGSYEQYF	TGTGCCAGCAGTGTGACCGGGACTAGCGGTTCCTACGAGCAGTACTTC
TRBV5-1	.	.	13	TRBJ2-7	CASSFQESYEQYF	TGCGCCAGCAGCTTTCAGGAATCCTACGAGCAGTACTTC
TRBV7-2	.	TRBD2	15	TRBJ2-7	CASSPRAGDSLEQYF	TGTGCCAGCAGCCCGCGAGCGGGAGACTCTCTCGAGCAGTACTTC
TRBV29-1	.	TRBD1	14	TRBJ2-7	CSVSRTGATYEQYF	TGCAGCGTTAGCCGGACAGGGGCCACCTACGAGCAGTACTTC
TRBV7-2	once	.	14	TRBJ2-7	CASSQSRLRYEQYF	TGTGCCAGCAGCCAAAGTCGGCTCCGCTACGAGCAGTACTTC
TRBV7-9	.	TRBD1	16	TRBJ1-1	CASSLAGQPPNTEAFF	TGTGCCAGCAGCTTAGCGGGACAGCCCCCGAACACTGAAGCTTTCTTT
TRBV6-5	.	TRBD2	13	TRBJ2-1	CASTREGWNEQFF	TGTGCCAGCACCCGGGAGGGGTGGAATGAGCAGTTCTTC
TRBV27	.	.	16	TRBJ2-7	CASRKDGTPVSYEQYF	TGTGCCAGCAGGAAAGACGGGACCCCCGTTTCCTACGAGCAGTACTTC
TRBV29-1	.	TRBD2	16	TRBJ2-1	CSVERGSSGRSDEQFF	TGCAGCGTTGAAAGGGGGTCTAGCGGGAGGTCTGATGAGCAGTTCTTC
TRBV10-3	few	TRBD1	13	TRBJ1-2	CAISSDRGSGYTF	TGTGCCATCAGTTCTGACAGGGGATCCGGCTACACCTTC
TRBV7-2	few	.	14	TRBJ1-2	CASSDAAGSRGYTF	TGTGCCAGCAGCGACGCGGCCGGGTCTAGGGGCTACACCTTC
TRBV19	.	TRBD1	14	TRBJ1-1	CASSETGMNTEAFF	TGTGCCAGTAGTGAGACAGGGATGAACACTGAAGCTTTCTTT
TRBV18	once	.	13	TRBJ1-1	CASSSGTNTEAFF	TGTGCCAGCTCGTCAGGGACGAACACTGAGGCTTTCTTT
TRBV5-1	.	.	16	TRBJ2-7	CASSRGANTGSYEQYF	TGCGCCAGCAGCCGCGGCGCCAACACCGGGTCCTACGAGCAGTACTTC
TRBV7-9	.	.	15	TRBJ1-1	CASSLPGTSSTEAFF	TGTGCCAGCAGCCTCCCCGGGACATCGAGCACTGAAGCTTTCTTT
TRBV6-6	.	.	12	TRBJ2-7	CASSPGVNEQYF	TGTGCCAGCAGCCCCGGGGTGAACGAGCAGTACTTC
TRBV6-1	.	TRBD2	13	TRBJ2-3	CASRIAGVDTQYF	TGTGCCAGCCGAATAGCGGGAGTAGATACGCAGTATTTT
TRBV9	.	TRBD1	20	TRBJ1-3	CASSVKTGGNLQDSGNTIYF	TGTGCCAGCAGCGTAAAGACAGGGGGGAACCTACAAGACTCTGGAAACACCATATATTTT
TRBV7-9	once	.	17	TRBJ2-1	CASSPTRAGRGLNEQFF	TGTGCCAGCAGCCCCACGAGGGCAGGGCGGGGACTCAATGAGCAGTTCTTC
TRBV5-8	.	TRBD1	16	TRBJ1-1	CASSLTLWDSQLEAFF	TGTGCCAGCAGCTTGACATTGTGGGACAGCCAGCTTGAAGCTTTCTTT
TRBV10-3	.	TRBD1	16	TRBJ1-3	CAISAHQGVSGNTIYF	TGTGCCATCAGTGCCCATCAGGGGGTATCTGGAAACACCATATATTTT
TRBV10-1	.	TRBD1	17	TRBJ2-1	CASSERTGASSYNEQFF	TGCGCCAGCAGTGAGAGGACAGGGGCGAGCTCCTACAATGAGCAGTTCTTC
TRBV5-6	.	.	16	TRBJ2-6	CASSLGGYSGANVLTF	TGTGCCAGCAGCCTTGGGGGTTACTCTGGGGCCAACGTCCTGACTTTC
TRBV10-3	.	.	12	TRBJ2-1	CAISEVPEEAFF	TGTGCCATCAGTGAGGTACCAGAAGAAGCGTTCTTC
TRBV4-3	.	TRBD2	19	TRBJ2-1	CASSLTGTSGRPRSNEQFF	TGCGCCAGCAGCCTTACCGGGACTAGCGGGAGGCCCCGGAGTAACGAGCAGTTCTTC
TRBV30	.	.	14	TRBJ1-2	CAWSVLGQGYGYTF	TGTGCCTGGAGTGTACTAGGCCAGGGCTATGGCTACACCTTC
TRBV27	.	TRBD2	15	TRBJ2-7	CASSLVATSGYEQYF	TGTGCCAGCAGTTTAGTAGCGACTAGCGGCTACGAGCAGTACTTC
TRBV6-6	.	TRBD2	16	TRBJ2-1	CATAGVRLLSYNEQFF	TGTGCCACCGCGGGGGTACGGCTCCTTTCCTACAATGAGCAGTTCTTC
TRBV10-1	.	.	14	TRBJ1-1	CASRPDRFRTEAFF	TGCGCCAGCAGACCCGACAGGTTCCGCACTGAAGCTTTCTTT
TRBV30	.	.	15	TRBJ1-3	CAQSYKGLGGNTIYF	TGTGCCCAGAGTTATAAAGGGTTAGGTGGAAACACCATATATTTT
TRBV11-2	once	TRBD1	12	TRBJ2-7	CASSPAGGEQYF	TGTGCCAGCAGCCCAGCAGGGGGCGAGCAGTACTTC
TRBV5-6	.	.	15	TRBJ2-3	CASSRFTLQLDTQYF	TGTGCCAGCAGCCGCTTCACCCTCCAGCTGGATACGCAGTATTTT